This T cell receptor beta chain was recovered during a study of blood T cell repertoires in COVID-19 (TCRdb year 2020). About the full investigation: Samples covering the acute and convalescent phases of COVID-19 were provided by collaborators in the United States, Italy and Spain. The samples were drawn from two sources: the first 160 participants of the ongoing ImmuneRACE study, and fewer than 1,500 subjects contributed by 6 global collaborators. Deeply sampled blood TCRbeta repertoires from subjects exposed to, actively infected with, or recovered from COVID-19 were included in the dataset. Where available, HLA class I and class II types were obtained from metadata supplied by the sample provider rather than from assay-based typing. The material from the prospective study consisted of cDNA or gDNA derived from T cells, B-cell-depleted T cells, or PBMCs. The repertoires were made available in a free public database intended to serve as a resource for research on the immune response to SARS-CoV-2. A de-identified subject ID, COVID-19 status, age in years and sex were almost always included in the sample metadata.

TCRbeta CDR3 regions were amplified from genomic DNA using the immunoSEQ Assay, a bias-controlled multiplex PCR. From the authors' description of their analysis: The number of nucleated cells in each sample was estimated from the amplification of reference gene primers within the assay. To quantify the absolute abundance of each unique TCRbeta CDR3 rearrangement, sequence reads were collapsed and filtered. Productive Simpson clonality was computed per sample as the square root of Simpson's diversity index over productive rearrangements. TCRdb limited this immuneACCESS table to in-frame rearrangements with V and J called. A share of clones is missing; checked studies link under half to unresolved V genes, and the rest is unexplained. D and trimming were read from the DNA, whereas the V and J calls and clone size are those reported in that table. In all, the sample holds about 99,000 clones, and less than 85% of those were seen once. The ten largest make up 15% to 20% of the sample.

Collaborating institutions collected whole blood in K2EDTA tubes following their own protocols. For TCRbeta analysis, collaborators shipped samples in one of three forms: frozen whole blood, isolated PBMCs, or DNA extracted from either of those sample types. The CDR3 spans 14 residues, from the cysteine through the phenylalanine. This entry keeps only the CDR3 DNA: 42 bases, framed from base 1. CDR1 and CDR2 were assigned from the germline V gene (reference sequence) as MNHEY and SMNVEV. V is shortened by 5 bases, J by 0 bases, and the region joining them spans 11 bases. The research as a whole found: Clinical and demographic metadata were provided uncurated, with the amount varying by source and participant.

As concerns this clone: Its cognate antigen has yet to be identified. Base qualities are not provided; no much larger clone lies one nucleotide away.

The sequence links TRBV27 to TRBJ2-7; 6 matching bases give a weak D call of TRBD1. The receptor was isolated from an elderly woman with active or convalescent COVID-19. Sequencing input: peripheral blood. The CDR3 amino acid sequence is: CASSADRYSYEQYF. The DNA is as follows: TGTGCCAGCAGTGCCGACAGGTACTCCTACGAGCAGTACTTC.